These 22 T cell receptor beta chains originate from one sample sequenced in a study of cytomegalovirus exposure and HLA in healthy donors. In the PCR, 60 Vbeta and 13 Jbeta primers were used. Clones were read by immunoSEQ multiplex PCR, and TCRdb kept only the in-frame ones, dropping some. The sample yields 210,000 or so clones, approximately 82% seen once. The sequencing sample was made of PBMCs. The receptors stem from a woman aged 35 to 49 in good health and CMV-seronegative.

The chain couples TRBV6-6 to TRBJ2-2; D not resolved. The length of the CDR3 is 11 residues. V lost 4 bases, J lost 7 bases, and 4 bases lay in between. Germline lookup yields CDR1 MNHNY and CDR2 SVGAGI (reference sequence). The CDR3, as DNA: TGTGCCAGCAGTTCGGGCGGGGAGCTGTTTTTT. This sequence encodes CASSSGGELFF.

For the CDR3, the DNA is TGCGCCAGCAGTAAAAACAGAAACTATGGCTACACCTTC. It translates to CASSKNRNYGYTF. The J gene is TRBJ1-2, the V gene TRBV10-1, with no clear D. There are 13 residues in the CDR3. V was shortened by 5 bases and J by 2 bases, with 9 bases between the two germline ends. The germline CDR1 and CDR2 sequences are WNHNN and SYGVQD (reference sequence).

This rearrangement joins TRBV15 to TRBJ1-3; D is unresolved. The ends were cut back, 0 bases at V and 0 bases at J, with 9 bases in the middle. The CDR3 is 16 amino acids. The germline gives CDR1 LNHNV, CDR2 YYDKDF (reference sequence). The CDR3 loop reads CATSRDPSSSGNTIYF. The CDR3 coding sequence is TGTGCCACCAGCAGAGATCCGTCCAGCTCTGGAAACACCATATATTTT.

The genes are TRBV19 and TRBJ2-3; 14 bases line up with TRBD2. This CDR3 has 15 residues. CDR1 and CDR2 from the germline V gene are LNHDA and SQIVND (reference sequence). The V gene end was trimmed by 6 bases and the J gene end by 11 bases; junction bases not matched to a gene: 10. The CDR3 spells CASSGLAGGGGKQYF. CDR3 nucleotides: TGTGCCAGTAGCGGACTAGCGGGGGGCGGCGGGAAGCAGTATTTT.

This chain links TRBV28 with TRBJ2-7; 8 bases fit TRBD2. The CDR3 spans 13 residues. With V trimmed by 5 bases and J by 2 bases, 2 bases remained unmatched. The germline V gene encodes CDR1 MDHEN and CDR2 SYDVKM. CDR3 nucleotides: TGTGCCAGCAGTGAGCGGGAGCCCTACGAGCAGTACTTC. Protein sequence: CASSEREPYEQYF.

The gene calls are TRBV7-2 and TRBJ1-4; a possible D gene is TRBD1 (5 bases). The CDR3 covers 16 residues. Between the trimmed V and J ends, which lost 5 bases and 0 bases, there was a span of 13 bases. Looked up from germline, CDR1 is SGHTA and CDR2 is FQGNSA. In nucleotides, the CDR3 is TGTGCCAGCAGCACCCAGACAGTTGCAACTAATGAAAAACTGTTTTTT. Protein: CASSTQTVATNEKLFF.

The CDR3 region is CASSLVAGVYNEQFF. CDR3 bases: TGCGCCAGCAGCTTGGTAGCGGGGGTATACAATGAGCAGTTCTTC. The genes are TRBV5-1 and TRBJ2-1, with 9 bases fitting TRBD2. CDR1 SGHRS and CDR2 YFSETQ come from the germline V gene. The length of the CDR3 is 15 residues. J lost 4 bases, V lost 0 bases, and 2 bases had no gene match.

The chain has TRBV30 and TRBJ2-3; 9 bases fit TRBD2. V gave up 5 bases and J gave up 5 bases; unmatched junction bases: 11. CDR3 length: 15 residues. Germline CDR1 GTSNPN, CDR2 SVGIG (reference sequence). The CDR3 DNA reads TGTGCCTGGGCTGTGGCGGGGGGGATTGGAGATACGCAGTATTTT. Protein sequence: CAWAVAGGIGDTQYF.

This chain joins TRBV14 and TRBJ2-7; 8 nucleotides match TRBD1. The CDR3 runs to 14 residues. J gave up 3 bases and V 1 base, and 2 bases lay outside the gene matches. Germline assignment: CDR1 SGHDN and CDR2 FVKESK. The CDR3 DNA reads as TGTGCCAGCAGCCAAGTCGGGACAGGCTACGAGCAGTACTTC. Protein product: CASSQVGTGYEQYF.

The chain carries TRBV6-1 and TRBJ2-5, with 7 bases identical to TRBD1. This CDR3 is built from 13 residues. Germline lookup yields CDR1 MNHNS and CDR2 SASEGT. V lost 6 bases, J lost 0 bases, and 1 base stayed unmatched. In DNA, the CDR3 is TGTGCCAGCAGGGGACAGTACCAAGAGACCCAGTACTTC. Amino acid sequence: CASRGQYQETQYF.

A single count supports this clone. The genes are TRBV19 and TRBJ2-7; tentatively, D is TRBD1 (6 bases). Germline V lookup: CDR1 LNHDA, CDR2 SQIVND (reference sequence). V dropped 11 bases and J dropped 1 base, with 18 bases sitting between them. The CDR3 totals 14 residues. CDR3 region: CAGNPGHLSYEQYF. The CDR3 nucleotides are TGTGCCGGGAATCCGGGACATCTTTCCTACGAGCAGTACTTC.

This chain joins TRBV28 and TRBJ2-7, with D unresolved. The germline gives CDR1 MDHEN, CDR2 SYDVKM. The V end lost 6 bases, the J end lost 6 bases, and 12 bases lay between the germline ends. This CDR3 has 12 amino acids. The CDR3 protein is CASSRRQPEQYF. The DNA for the CDR3 is TGTGCCAGCAGCCGGCGGCAGCCCGAGCAGTACTTC.

This clone was seen only once. The chain links TRBV29-1 to TRBJ1-2; no firm D call. The germline V gene encodes CDR1 SQVTM and CDR2 ANQGSEA. The CDR3 contains 13 residues. The V end was cut by 2 bases, the J end by 6 bases, with 13 bases between. CDR3 sequence: CSVELAGTDGYTF. CDR3 coding DNA: TGCAGCGTTGAATTGGCGGGAACGGATGGCTACACCTTC.

Here the CDR3 reads CASKSQDNTEAFF. The CDR3 region has the DNA TGCGCCAGCAAGAGCCAGGATAACACTGAAGCTTTCTTT. V is TRBV5-1 and J is TRBJ1-1; unclear D gene. The V end lost 6 bases, the J end lost 2 bases, and 11 bases lay between the germline ends. The V gene's germline CDR1 is SGHRS and CDR2 YFSETQ. The CDR3 has 13 residues. The whole variable domain, remainder taken from reference TRBV5-1 and TRBJ1-1, is KAGVTQTPRYLIKTRGQQVTLSCSPISGHRSVSWYQQTPGQGLQFLFEYFSETQRNKGNFPGRFSGRQFSNSRSEMNVSTLELGDSALYLCASKSQDNTEAFFGQGTRLTVV.

About this clone: Other DNA sequences in this specimen translate into the identical CDR3. This chain joins TRBV19 and TRBJ2-7, with 7 positions matching TRBD1. The CDR3 contains 13 residues. V trimming: 6 bases; J trimming: 3 bases; junction bases outside the gene matches: 5. Looked up from germline, CDR1 is LNHDA and CDR2 is SQIVND (reference sequence). CDR3 region: CASSPGQNYEQYF. The DNA of the CDR3 is TGTGCCAGTAGCCCGGGACAGAACTACGAGCAGTACTTC.

This rearrangement joins TRBV10-1 to TRBJ1-5, with D uncertain. This CDR3 is built from 17 residues. Between the trimmed V and J ends, which lost 2 bases and 0 bases, there was a span of 14 bases. Germline CDR1 and CDR2: WNHNN and SYGVQD (reference sequence). Here the CDR3 reads CASSEKSQSPSNQPQHF. CDR3 in DNA: TGCGCCAGCAGTGAGAAATCCCAATCCCCTAGCAATCAGCCCCAGCATTTT.

V usage is TRBV6-4 and J usage is TRBJ2-1, with D tentatively TRBD1 (6 bases). The CDR3 totals 13 residues. Germline assignment: CDR1 MRHNA and CDR2 SNTAGT. Trimming took 5 bases from V and 7 from J, leaving 12 bases between them. In DNA form, the CDR3 reads TGTGCCAGCAGTAGTGAAGGGGGAAATGAGCAGTTCTTC. It specifies CASSSEGGNEQFF.

The rearrangement links TRBV11-2 to TRBJ2-2; TRBD2 might be the D (6 bases). The CDR3 is made up of 16 amino acids. V lost 5 bases and J 6 bases, leaving 19 bases between the germline ends. Germline CDR1 reads SGHAT; CDR2 reads FQNNGV. Written as DNA, the CDR3 is TGTGCCAGCAGCCCCCGGGGGACCTGGGGCGCCGGGGAGCTGTTTTTT. Its translation is CASSPRGTWGAGELFF.

This clone has just a few counts. The J gene is TRBJ2-2, the V gene TRBV4-3; D not resolved. The CDR3 contains 18 residues. V was pared by 4 bases and J by 4 bases, with 22 bases between. Germline assignment: CDR1 LGHNA and CDR2 YSLEER. CDR3 sequence (DNA): TGCGCCAGCAGCCGAGTACCCCTCGCCGCAGGCAGCACCGGGGAGCTGTTTTTT. Amino acids: CASSRVPLAAGSTGELFF.

This chain links TRBV18 with TRBJ1-1, with TRBD1 matching 9 bases. V dropped 3 bases and J dropped 3; count of bases not matched to a gene: 2. This CDR3 comprises 14 residues. Germline V gene lookup returns CDR1 KGHSH and CDR2 LQKENI. The CDR3 is CASSPGQGYTEAFF. For the CDR3, the DNA is TGTGCCAGCTCACCGGGACAGGGATACACTGAAGCTTTCTTT.

This chain links TRBV6-1 with TRBJ2-1; TRBD2 matches at 7 bases. The CDR3 extends over 14 amino acids. From germline, CDR1 is MNHNS and CDR2 SASEGT. The trim removed 3 bases at V and 8 bases at J, leaving 7 bases unmatched. Here the CDR3 DNA reads TGTGCCAGCAGTGACGGGGCGGGGGTGGATGAGCAGTTCTTC. It codes for CASSDGAGVDEQFF.

V is TRBV4-3 and J is TRBJ1-2; possible D gene TRBD1, 5 bases. This CDR3 contains 15 residues. Between the trimmed V and J ends, which lost 1 base and 2 bases, there was a span of 11 bases. Germline CDR1 is LGHNA and CDR2 is YSLEER. The CDR3 nucleotides read TGCGCCAGCAGCCAAGGCGGGGGGAAAAACTATGGCTACACCTTC. This codes for CASSQGGGKNYGYTF.